This T cell receptor beta chain appears in the sequencing data of a study of shared clonotypes between healthy human individuals. CD4+ cells underwent separation, giving CD45RA+ naive and CD45RA-negative memory subsets. Trimming removed 6 bases from V and 1 base from J; junction bases left unmatched: 4. The CDR3 has 16 amino acids. The assay was carried out at the deep level. Each subset's genomic DNA was split evenly across several immunoSEQ plates. Repertoires were generated with immunoSEQ multiplex PCR, while TCRdb's copy carries only in-frame clones and drops some. Seen here are over a million clones, 65% to 80% observed once, and the top ten hold roughly 1.4%.

Sequencing used memory CD4+ T cells sorted from blood. As for subset: CD45RA-negative fraction. The TCR sequence derives from a man younger than 35 in good health. The chain is built from TRBV23-1 and TRBJ2-6; 9 bases are a match to TRBD1. TRBV23-1 is an ORF for which the function is uncertain. CDR3: CASRTGGGSGANVLTF. The CDR3 DNA follows: TGCGCCAGCAGAACAGGGGGCGGTTCTGGGGCCAACGTCCTGACTTTC.